This is a list of T cell receptor beta chains from one sample in a study of OX40 agonist ivuxolimab in advanced cancers. The protocol was immunoSEQ multiplex PCR, while the TCRdb copy is restricted to in-frame clones and leaves out a portion. The sample consists of 20,000 to 25,000 clones, approximately 86% of them appearing once. Material: CD4+ or CD8+ T cells sorted from blood, obtained in a trial of the OX40 agonist ivuxolimab. Receptors originate from an adult with an advanced solid tumor such as melanoma, head and neck, liver or kidney cancer. The CDR3 runs from the conserved cysteine through the conserved F or W. Fields, in order: clone size, J gene, V gene, D gene, CDR3 DNA, CDR3 protein. A D gene is named only where the DNA matches it firmly. Clone size, where shown, is once, few, many, or a class for clones that have expanded.

abundance: NA
j_gene: TRBJ1-5
v_gene: TRBV10-3
d_gene: NA
CDR3nt: TGTGCCATCATAGGGAAAGGGCGGCCTCAGCCCCAGCATTTT
CDR3aa: CAIIGKGRPQPQHF

abundance: NA
j_gene: TRBJ2-5
v_gene: TRBV5-4
d_gene: TRBD2
CDR3nt: TGTGCCAGCAGCCAAGATGGGACTAGCGGTGAGACCCAGTACTTC
CDR3aa: CASSQDGTSGETQYF

abundance: NA
j_gene: TRBJ2-1
v_gene: TRBV11-3
d_gene: TRBD2
CDR3nt: TGTGCCAGCAGCTTGTCTGCGGGACTAGCGCCCTCTTACTCCTACAATGAGCAGTTCTTC
CDR3aa: CASSLSAGLAPSYSYNEQFF

abundance: NA
j_gene: TRBJ1-4
v_gene: TRBV19
d_gene: TRBD1
CDR3nt: TGTGCCAGTAAGGGGCAGGGGGACGAAGAAAAACTGTTTTTT
CDR3aa: CASKGQGDEEKLFF

abundance: once
j_gene: TRBJ2-1
v_gene: TRBV7-9
d_gene: NA
CDR3nt: TGTGCCAGCAGCTTAGGAGGGCCAAATGAGCAGTTCTTC
CDR3aa: CASSLGGPNEQFF

abundance: NA
j_gene: TRBJ1-6
v_gene: TRBV10-3
d_gene: NA
CDR3nt: TGTGCCATCAGTGAGCCCCCGCAGGGAAATTCACCCCTCCACTTT
CDR3aa: CAISEPPQGNSPLHF

abundance: NA
j_gene: TRBJ2-1
v_gene: TRBV7-9
d_gene: NA
CDR3nt: TGTGCCAGCAGCTTCGGGACGTTTGGGGGTGAGCAGTTCTTC
CDR3aa: CASSFGTFGGEQFF

abundance: NA
j_gene: TRBJ1-5
v_gene: TRBV29-1
d_gene: NA
CDR3nt: TGCAGCGTTGAAGATCTATCGGCAGGACTAGACGACTATAGCAATCAGCCCCAGCATTTT
CDR3aa: CSVEDLSAGLDDYSNQPQHF

abundance: NA
j_gene: TRBJ1-1
v_gene: TRBV9
d_gene: TRBD1
CDR3nt: TGTGCCAGCGGGCAGGGGGGAAACACTGAAGCTTTCTTT
CDR3aa: CASGQGGNTEAFF

abundance: NA
j_gene: TRBJ2-5
v_gene: TRBV5-8
d_gene: NA
CDR3nt: TGTGCCAGCAGCTTGGGGCAGGGAATAGAGACCCAGTACTTC
CDR3aa: CASSLGQGIETQYF

abundance: NA
j_gene: TRBJ1-2
v_gene: TRBV15
d_gene: NA
CDR3nt: TGTGCCACCAGCCCCGGATATGGCTACACCTTC
CDR3aa: CATSPGYGYTF

abundance: once
j_gene: TRBJ2-7
v_gene: TRBV11-2
d_gene: NA
CDR3nt: TGTGCCAGCAGCTTAGCTCCTACCTACGAGCAGTACTTC
CDR3aa: CASSLAPTYEQYF

abundance: NA
j_gene: TRBJ1-6
v_gene: TRBV7-8
d_gene: TRBD1
CDR3nt: TGTGCCAGCAGCTTAGCGCGGTTGGACAGGTTGGGTTCACCCCTCCACTTT
CDR3aa: CASSLARLDRLGSPLHF

abundance: NA
j_gene: TRBJ2-7
v_gene: TRBV11-2
d_gene: NA
CDR3nt: TGTGCCAGCAGCAGGGGGTGGGGCGAGCAGTACTTC
CDR3aa: CASSRGWGEQYF

abundance: NA
j_gene: TRBJ2-7
v_gene: TRBV27
d_gene: TRBD1
CDR3nt: TGTGCCAGCAGTTCGAACAGGGGCTACGAGCAGTACTTC
CDR3aa: CASSSNRGYEQYF

abundance: NA
j_gene: TRBJ1-1
v_gene: TRBV29-1
d_gene: NA
CDR3nt: TGCAGCGTTGACATGAACACTGAAGCTTTCTTT
CDR3aa: CSVDMNTEAFF

abundance: NA
j_gene: TRBJ1-5
v_gene: TRBV19
d_gene: NA
CDR3nt: TGTGCCAGCGGGACGCCCCAGCATTTT
CDR3aa: CASGTPQHF

abundance: NA
j_gene: TRBJ2-7
v_gene: TRBV28
d_gene: NA
CDR3nt: TGTGCCAGCAGCCGGAGCTACGAGCAGTACTTC
CDR3aa: CASSRSYEQYF

abundance: few
j_gene: TRBJ1-2
v_gene: TRBV7-9
d_gene: NA
CDR3nt: TGTGCCAGCGGACAAGGAGATAACTATGGCTACACCTTC
CDR3aa: CASGQGDNYGYTF

abundance: NA
j_gene: TRBJ2-1
v_gene: TRBV27
d_gene: NA
CDR3nt: TGTGCCAGCAGTCCGGCCGGGCCCAGCTCCTACAATGAGCAGTTCTTC
CDR3aa: CASSPAGPSSYNEQFF

abundance: NA
j_gene: TRBJ2-5
v_gene: TRBV7-6
d_gene: TRBD1
CDR3nt: TGTGCCAGCAGCTTTGGACAGGAGCAAGAGACCCAGTACTTC
CDR3aa: CASSFGQEQETQYF

abundance: NA
j_gene: TRBJ1-2
v_gene: TRBV6-6
d_gene: NA
CDR3nt: TGTGCCAGCAGCCTTCACTATAACTATGGCTACACCTTC
CDR3aa: CASSLHYNYGYTF

abundance: NA
j_gene: TRBJ2-7
v_gene: TRBV6-1
d_gene: NA
CDR3nt: TGTGCCTCCCCGGATAGACAAAACTACGAGCAGTACTTC
CDR3aa: CASPDRQNYEQYF

abundance: once
j_gene: TRBJ2-1
v_gene: TRBV6-5
d_gene: NA
CDR3nt: TGTGCCAGCAGTTACTCGTTCTTTATCGGCTACAATGAGCAGTTCTTC
CDR3aa: CASSYSFFIGYNEQFF

abundance: NA
j_gene: TRBJ2-1
v_gene: TRBV5-1
d_gene: TRBD2
CDR3nt: TGCGCCAGCAGCTTGGCCGGTCGCCTAGCGGGGGTTGCAAACAATGAGCAGTTCTTC
CDR3aa: CASSLAGRLAGVANNEQFF

abundance: NA
j_gene: TRBJ2-7
v_gene: TRBV7-8
d_gene: TRBD1
CDR3nt: TGTGCCAGCAGCTTGGACAGGGGAAAGGCCGAGCAGTACTTC
CDR3aa: CASSLDRGKAEQYF

abundance: few
j_gene: TRBJ1-3
v_gene: TRBV10-2
d_gene: NA
CDR3nt: TGCGCCAGCAGTGAGTCCAGGGCTGGAAACACCATATATTTT
CDR3aa: CASSESRAGNTIYF

abundance: NA
j_gene: TRBJ1-3
v_gene: TRBV6-1
d_gene: NA
CDR3nt: TGTGCCAGCAGTGAGGACTTCTCTGGAAACACCATATATTTT
CDR3aa: CASSEDFSGNTIYF

abundance: NA
j_gene: TRBJ2-5
v_gene: TRBV15
d_gene: TRBD2
CDR3nt: TGTGCCACCAGCAGGGATCTAGCGGTTGACCAAGAGACCCAGTACTTC
CDR3aa: CATSRDLAVDQETQYF

abundance: NA
j_gene: TRBJ2-1
v_gene: TRBV7-2
d_gene: NA
CDR3nt: TGTGCCAGCAGCTTAGAGGGGGAGATTAACAATGAGCAGTTCTTC
CDR3aa: CASSLEGEINNEQFF

abundance: NA
j_gene: TRBJ1-1
v_gene: TRBV27
d_gene: NA
CDR3nt: TGTGCCAGCGCCTCCTGGGCGGCGGAAGCTTTCTTT
CDR3aa: CASASWAAEAFF

abundance: NA
j_gene: TRBJ1-5
v_gene: TRBV7-6
d_gene: NA
CDR3nt: TGTGCCAGCAGCAAATACGGGACGGATAGCAATCAGCCCCAGCATTTT
CDR3aa: CASSKYGTDSNQPQHF

abundance: NA
j_gene: TRBJ1-1
v_gene: TRBV6-5
d_gene: NA
CDR3nt: TGTGCCAGCAGTTACTCGAGGGGCACTGAAGCTTTCTTT
CDR3aa: CASSYSRGTEAFF

abundance: once
j_gene: TRBJ2-7
v_gene: TRBV14
d_gene: TRBD1
CDR3nt: TGTGCCAGCAGCCACCGGGACAGGGAGGCCTACGAGCAGTACTTC
CDR3aa: CASSHRDREAYEQYF

abundance: NA
j_gene: TRBJ2-2
v_gene: TRBV4-1
d_gene: NA
CDR3nt: TGCGCCAGCAGCCAAGCCGAAGGGGCGCCCACCGGGGAGCTGTTTTTT
CDR3aa: CASSQAEGAPTGELFF

abundance: NA
j_gene: TRBJ2-7
v_gene: TRBV5-4
d_gene: TRBD1
CDR3nt: TGTGCCAGCAGTCCCGGGACAGGGGGCTACGAGCAGTACTTC
CDR3aa: CASSPGTGGYEQYF

abundance: once
j_gene: TRBJ2-3
v_gene: TRBV11-2
d_gene: NA
CDR3nt: TGTGCCAGCAGCTTGGGAGGTGGCACAGATACGCAGTATTTT
CDR3aa: CASSLGGGTDTQYF

abundance: NA
j_gene: TRBJ2-3
v_gene: TRBV7-3
d_gene: NA
CDR3nt: TGTGCCAGCAGCAACATACAGGGAGATACGCAGTATTTT
CDR3aa: CASSNIQGDTQYF

abundance: NA
j_gene: TRBJ2-4
v_gene: TRBV18
d_gene: NA
CDR3nt: TGTGCCAGCTCACCACCGATTCGGCCCGTTGAAAAGTACTTC
CDR3aa: CASSPPIRPVEKYF

abundance: NA
j_gene: TRBJ1-5
v_gene: TRBV19
d_gene: TRBD1
CDR3nt: TGTGCCAGTAGTCAGGGGGTATGGCAGCCCCAGCATTTT
CDR3aa: CASSQGVWQPQHF

abundance: NA
j_gene: TRBJ2-1
v_gene: TRBV7-3
d_gene: NA
CDR3nt: TGTGCCAGCAGCTTAAGCGGGACCTACAATGAGCAGTTCTTC
CDR3aa: CASSLSGTYNEQFF

abundance: NA
j_gene: TRBJ2-1
v_gene: TRBV19
d_gene: NA
CDR3nt: TGTGCCAGTAGCGGGACCGAGGGATGGGTGCAGTTCTTC
CDR3aa: CASSGTEGWVQFF

abundance: NA
j_gene: TRBJ1-1
v_gene: TRBV29-1
d_gene: NA
CDR3nt: TGCAGCGTTGAAGGGACGGCGGCGGGGAACACTGAAGCTTTCTTT
CDR3aa: CSVEGTAAGNTEAFF

abundance: NA
j_gene: TRBJ1-3
v_gene: TRBV7-9
d_gene: TRBD1
CDR3nt: TGTGCCAGCAGCTCCCAGGGGGGAAAGAATGGAAACACCATATATTTT
CDR3aa: CASSSQGGKNGNTIYF

abundance: NA
j_gene: TRBJ2-1
v_gene: TRBV5-5
d_gene: NA
CDR3nt: TGTGCCAGCAGCTTGGGATTGGCTGGTGAGCAGTTCTTC
CDR3aa: CASSLGLAGEQFF